This T cell receptor (beta chain) was documented in a study of early T cells in non-severe SARS-CoV-2 infection. Individual cDNA molecules were tagged with unique molecular identifiers, the study reported. TCRdb passed the 5' RACE reads through MiXCR, listing each CDR3 protein once. The table records 80,000 to 95,000 distinct CDR3 sequences, roughly 15% of them present only once. Study-level results: Anti-spike CD8 responses were favored by VDJdb matching, which missed private and CD4 specificities.

In the case of this clonotype: Its antigen is not known.

Trimming cost V 2 bases and J 4 bases; bases outside gene matches: 4. Germline CDR1 SGHRS, CDR2 YFSETQ. The CDR3 spans 14 residues. The chain has TRBV5-1 and TRBJ2-5; 8 bases fit TRBD1. The sequencing here drew on whole blood, taken at baseline. This TCR derives from an adult who was a healthcare worker with PCR-confirmed SARS-CoV-2 infection or an uninfected control (not recorded which). The CDR3: CASSFGQGGETQYF. In nucleotides, the CDR3 is TGCGCCAGCAGCTTTGGACAGGGTGGAGAGACCCAGTACTTC. The complete variable domain, with remaining parts taken from reference TRBV5-1 and TRBJ2-5, reads KAGVTQTPRYLIKTRGQQVTLSCSPISGHRSVSWYQQTPGQGLQFLFEYFSETQRNKGNFPGRFSGRQFSNSRSEMNVSTLELGDSALYLCASSFGQGGETQYFGPGTRLLVL.